Sequencing of this TCR beta chain was carried out in a study of PD-L1 blockade in urothelial cancer. Whole-study context: Male sex and bladder-origin urothelial cancer characterized about 90% of the roughly 29 patients.

Documented time point: pretreatment peripheral blood. Locally advanced or metastatic urothelial carcinoma affected the patients. Between 1 and 8 samples, pretreatment and on-treatment, were given by each patient. Profiling relied on immunoSEQ multiplex PCR, and the TCRdb table lists in-frame clones only, not all of them. Found here are about 30,000 clones, under 90% of them singletons; the top ten hold more than 15%. Germline assignment: CDR1 LGHNA and CDR2 YSLEER. Trimming took 1 base from V and 2 from J; bases not matched to a gene: 11. The length of the CDR3 is 18 residues. The material sequenced was PBMCs, taken around atezolizumab (anti-PD-L1) treatment. This chain uses TRBV4-3 with TRBJ2-7; 10 bases are a match to TRBD2. The clonotype was recovered from a man aged 55 to 70 with urothelial cancer. Here the CDR3 DNA reads TGCGCCAGCAGCCAAGGGAGGGGATCTAGCGGGAGCCCCTACGAGCAGTACTTC. Its protein product is CASSQGRGSSGSPYEQYF.